This T cell receptor beta chain came from a study of read filtering for tumor transcriptome and immune sequencing. In this sample, this clonotype turned up many times. This library used approximately 390 ng RNA and molecular barcoded adaptors spanning alpha/delta and beta/gamma chains. MiXCR, applied by TCRdb to the reads, yields one record per CDR3 protein. In the table there are tens of thousands of distinct CDR3 sequences, 20% to 25% of which are singletons. Sequencing was carried out using a population of CD138-negative cells sorted from bone marrow. The receptor's source is a donor aged 40 or older with multiple myeloma.

As DNA, the CDR3 is TGCAGTCGAAAACGTGAGGGCCACGAGCAGTACTTC. It translates to CSRKREGHEQYF. The chain carries TRBV20-1 and TRBJ2-7; perhaps TRBD2 as D (5 bases). In germline, CDR1 is DFQATT, CDR2 SNEGSKA (reference sequence). Trimming left V 8 bases short and J 5 bases short, with 16 bases between. This CDR3 contains 12 residues.